This T cell receptor beta chain is from a study of T cell repertoires in breast cancer. Study background: Samples were breast cancer tumors, lymph nodes and blood from patients, and control blood. Study-wide results and limits: Shared TCRs favored TRBV7, possibly from tumor recognition or primer mispriming.

During the second nested PCR, blocking oligonucleotides suppressed genes that were not paired. One entry per CDR3 protein results from TCRdb running MiXCR on the emulsion pairing reads. The repertoire includes roughly 40,000 distinct CDR3 sequences, under 50% of them detected once, and 50% to 65% sits in the top ten. An expanded emulsion RT-PCR with primers for all TCR V genes paired CD8+ T cell chains. CDR1 and CDR2 (germline): MNHEY, SMNVEV (reference sequence). Trimming cost V 2 bases and J 1 base, with 8 bases left between them. This CDR3 has 14 residues. This clonotype was seen only a few times. Its antigen is not identified.

The chain links TRBV27 to TRBJ2-5; tentatively, D is TRBD1 (6 bases). Sequenced input: CD8+ T cells. The source is a pool of human donors with breast cancer or a healthy control (not recorded which). The CDR3 sequence: CASSLQGTQETQYF. The CDR3 DNA reads TGTGCCAGCAGTTTACAGGGGACCCAAGAGACCCAGTACTTC.